This T cell receptor (beta chain) was observed in a study of T cells in Graves' hyperthyroidism and ophthalmopathy. Findings of the study overall: Ophthalmopathy was predicted by the model a median of approximately six months ahead of onset. In the blood, most expanded thyroid clonotypes above 0.001 appeared as well.

Remarks on this clonotype: The antigen remains undetermined. This may stem from a read error, because a much larger clone lies one nucleotide away.

Amplified TCR beta CDR3 regions derived from RNA transcripts. With the HTBI primer set, the TCR CDR3 went through a first round of RT-PCR. TCRdb called the multiplex PCR reads again in MiXCR, with one record for every CDR3 protein. This sample has 400,000 to 550,000 distinct CDR3 sequences, with 14% found just once. The CDR3 sequence is 15 residues long. CDR1 is MGHDK and CDR2 is SYGVNS in the germline V gene. The ends were cut back, 5 bases at V and 5 bases at J, with 19 bases in the middle. The source of this sequence is a woman between 18 and 30 years old with Graves' hyperthyroidism. The sample consisted of blood. The J gene is TRBJ2-7, the V gene TRBV25-1, with D possibly TRBD1 on 6 matching bases. The CDR3 protein is CASSQQGPVGDEQYF. In DNA, the CDR3 is TGTGCCAGCAGTCAACAGGGCCCGGTGGGAGACGAGCAGTACTTC.